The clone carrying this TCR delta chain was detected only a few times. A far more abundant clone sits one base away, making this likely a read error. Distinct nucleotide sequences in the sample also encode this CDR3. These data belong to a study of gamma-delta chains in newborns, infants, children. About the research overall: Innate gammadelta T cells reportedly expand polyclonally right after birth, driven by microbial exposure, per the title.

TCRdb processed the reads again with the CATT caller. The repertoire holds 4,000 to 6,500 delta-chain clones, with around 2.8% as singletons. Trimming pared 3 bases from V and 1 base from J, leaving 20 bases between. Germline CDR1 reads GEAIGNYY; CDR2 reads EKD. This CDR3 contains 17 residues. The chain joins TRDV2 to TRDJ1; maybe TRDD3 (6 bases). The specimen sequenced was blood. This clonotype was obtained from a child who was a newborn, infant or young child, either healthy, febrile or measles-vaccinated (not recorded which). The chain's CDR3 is CACDHRGGDLGTDKLIF. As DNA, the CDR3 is TGTGCCTGTGACCACCGCGGGGGGGACTTGGGCACCGATAAACTCATCTTT.